One and the same sample provided the 12 T cell receptor beta chains below, sequenced in a study of shared clonotypes between healthy human individuals. Method: immunoSEQ multiplex PCR; TCRdb's copy keeps in-frame clones and lacks some. The table lists 2.3 million or so clones, approximately 93% of them singletons. The sample consisted of naive CD4+ T cells from PBMCs. Noted subset: CD45RA+ positively selected. Every receptor here comes from a man between 18 and 35 years old in good health. Some clones in this sample may be carry-over from other donors' samples.

The CDR3 spells CASSPQGDYEQYF. CDR3 DNA sequence: TGTGCCAGCTCACCACAAGGTGACTACGAGCAGTACTTC. This chain links TRBV18 with TRBJ2-7; D remains unclear. The V gene's germline CDR1 is KGHSH and CDR2 LQKENI. This CDR3 has 13 amino acids. Trimming pared 1 base from V and 3 bases from J, leaving 7 bases between.

As concerns this clone: The sample has other DNA sequences that encode this CDR3 too. The V call is TRBV5-1, the J call TRBJ1-4; D is unresolved. V dropped 0 bases and J dropped 6 bases, with 6 bases sitting between them. Germline V gene data show CDR1 as SGHRS and CDR2 as YFSETQ. The CDR3 has 13 residues. CDR3 region: CASSLDGDEKLFF. The CDR3 bases are TGCGCCAGCAGCTTGGATGGGGATGAAAAACTGTTTTTT.

The chain has TRBV18 and TRBJ2-3; D possibly corresponds to TRBD1 (5 bases). V lost 2 bases to trimming and J lost 13 bases, with 16 bases between them. Germline values: CDR1 KGHSH, CDR2 LQKENI. The CDR3 runs to 13 residues. This CDR3 is CASSPIRAEGEYF. DNA for the CDR3: TGTGCCAGCTCACCAATTAGGGCGGAAGGGGAGTATTTT.

The V gene is TRBV7-9, the J gene TRBJ2-7; D is ambiguous. Germline V gene lookup returns CDR1 SEHNR and CDR2 FQNEAQ (reference sequence). The CDR3 covers 13 residues. Trimming took off 8 bases at V and 8 bases at J, with 19 bases between the two ends. The CDR3 is CASGSPPPTKQYF. CDR3 bases: TGTGCCAGCGGGTCCCCTCCTCCTACGAAGCAGTACTTC. Drawing the rest from reference TRBV7-9 and TRBJ2-7, the complete variable domain is DTGVSQNPRHKITKRGQNVTFRCDPISEHNRLYWYRQTLGQGPEFLTYFQNEAQLEKSRLLSDRFSAERPKGSFSTLEIQRTEQGDSAMYLCASGSPPPTKQYFGPGTRLTVT.

This chain uses TRBV7-3 with TRBJ2-7, with 7 bases fitting TRBD2. Germline values: CDR1 SGHTA, CDR2 FQGTGA. The length of the CDR3 is 16 residues. The trim removed 2 bases at V and 0 bases at J, leaving 7 bases unmatched. CDR3 region: CASSLQPAGSSYEQYF. In DNA form, the CDR3 reads TGTGCCAGCAGCTTACAGCCAGCGGGAAGCTCCTACGAGCAGTACTTC.

This chain connects TRBV25-1 to TRBJ2-5; 7 bases map to TRBD1. TRBJ2-7 explains the end of the DNA better; the J call may be wrong. This CDR3 is 14 amino acids long. Per the germline V gene, CDR1 is MGHDK and CDR2 is SYGVNS. CDR3 loop: CASSAMTGKYEQYF. The CDR3 DNA reads as TGTGCCAGCAGTGCAATGACAGGGAAGTACGAGCAGTACTTC.

The gene calls are TRBV25-1 and TRBJ2-2; 12 bases agree with TRBD2. The CDR3 sequence is 17 residues long. CDR1 is MGHDK, CDR2 SYGVNS, per germline. The V gene end was trimmed by 2 bases and the J gene end by 2 bases; junction bases not matched to a gene: 3. The CDR3 is CASSEPSGRGNTGELFF. Here the CDR3 DNA reads TGTGCCAGCAGTGAACCTAGCGGGAGGGGAAACACCGGGGAGCTGTTTTTT. The variable domain in full, completed from reference TRBV25-1 and TRBJ2-2, reads EADIYQTPRYLVIGTGKKITLECSQTMGHDKMYWYQQDPGMELHLIHYSYGVNSTEKGDLSSESTVSRIRTEHFPLTLESARPSHTSQYLCASSEPSGRGNTGELFFGEGSRLTVL.

Remarks on this clone: At one boundary the junction diverges from the germline segment, which might be a read error. The rearrangement uses TRBV27 and TRBJ2-1; perhaps TRBD2 as D (5 bases). The CDR3 spans 13 residues. CDR1 is MNHEY and CDR2 is SMNVEV in the germline V gene (reference sequence). CDR3 sequence (DNA): TGCCCCATAGACATCGGGACCTACAATGAGCAGTTCTTC. Protein product: CPIDIGTYNEQFF.

CDR3 amino acids: CASSFVGGARGQYF. The DNA of the CDR3 is TGTGCCAGCAGCTTCGTGGGGGGCGCGAGGGGTCAGTACTTC. The chain combines TRBV5-8 with TRBJ2-7; D tentatively fits TRBD1 or TRBD2 (6 bases each). The CDR3 covers 14 residues. CDR1 is SGHTS, CDR2 YDEGEE, per germline. V lost 2 bases to trimming and J lost 10 bases, with 19 bases between them.

The chain is built from TRBV4-3 and TRBJ1-2; no clear D. The CDR3 loop spans 15 amino acids. CDR1 is LGHNA, CDR2 YSLEER, per germline. V lost 0 bases, J lost 8 bases, and 16 bases lay in between. CDR3 in amino acids: CASSQDRPWAEGYTF. DNA for the CDR3: TGCGCCAGCAGCCAAGACAGGCCGTGGGCGGAAGGCTACACCTTC.

The chain uses TRBV5-4 and TRBJ2-1; 9 nucleotides agree with TRBD1. V was clipped by 5 bases and J by 0 bases; unmatched bases: 3. The germline gives CDR1 SGHNT, CDR2 YYREEE (reference sequence). This CDR3 is built from 15 residues. The CDR3 is CASSWTGVSYNEQFF. In DNA, the CDR3 is TGTGCCAGCAGTTGGACAGGGGTCTCCTACAATGAGCAGTTCTTC.

The chain couples TRBV5-1 to TRBJ2-1; no clear D gene. The CDR3 loop spans 13 amino acids. Deletions cut 4 bases from V and 12 bases from J, with 17 bases between. CDR1 SGHRS and CDR2 YFSETQ come from the germline V gene. CDR3: CASSPTNDLGQFF. The DNA for the CDR3 is TGCGCCAGCAGCCCTACTAACGATCTAGGGCAGTTCTTC.